This T cell receptor beta chain derives from a study of T cell responses to AZD1222 COVID-19 vaccine. Study-wide points: CD4 TCRs associated with vaccination spanned spike, dominating at 160-218 and 743-854. AZD1222 recipients seropositive at baseline numbered only five to seven. Donors, mostly white British, included more females; clonal diversity was possibly underestimated. A rise in Spike-specific TCR breadth and depth followed two AZD1222 doses.

Here immunoSEQ multiplex PCR was the method, and the copy in TCRdb shows in-frame clones only, minus some. The sample lists 110,000 or so clones, 80% to 90% occurring once. The V gene lost 10 bases and the J gene lost 0 bases, with 12 bases spanning the gap. Germline-derived CDR1 and CDR2 are KGHDR and SFDVKD. The length of the CDR3 is 13 residues. Details on this clone: Its antigen remains unknown.

The sequence came from an adult who received the AZD1222 COVID-19 vaccine. This specimen was peripheral blood, taken 28 days after the second AZD1222 dose. The chain couples TRBV24-1 to TRBJ2-7; D might be TRBD1 (6 bases). In DNA form, the CDR3 reads TGTGCCACTGGGGACACCAACTCCTACGAGCAGTACTTC. It specifies CATGDTNSYEQYF.